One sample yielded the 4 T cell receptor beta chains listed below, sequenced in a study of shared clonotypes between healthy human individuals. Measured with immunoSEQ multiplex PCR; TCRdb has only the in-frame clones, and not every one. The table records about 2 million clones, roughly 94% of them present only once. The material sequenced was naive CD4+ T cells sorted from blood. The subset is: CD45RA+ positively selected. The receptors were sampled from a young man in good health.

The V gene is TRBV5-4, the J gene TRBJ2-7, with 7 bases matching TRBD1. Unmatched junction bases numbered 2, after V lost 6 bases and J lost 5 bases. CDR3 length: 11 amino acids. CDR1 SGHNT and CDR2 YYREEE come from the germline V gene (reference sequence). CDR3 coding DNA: TGTGCCAGCAAGACAGGGAACGAGCAGTACTTC. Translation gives CASKTGNEQYF.

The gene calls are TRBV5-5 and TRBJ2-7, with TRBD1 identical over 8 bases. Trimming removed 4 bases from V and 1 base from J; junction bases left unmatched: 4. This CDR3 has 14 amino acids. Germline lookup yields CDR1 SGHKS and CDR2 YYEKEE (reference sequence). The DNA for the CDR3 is TGTGCCAGCAGCACGGGACAGGCTTCCTACGAGCAGTACTTC. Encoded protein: CASSTGQASYEQYF.

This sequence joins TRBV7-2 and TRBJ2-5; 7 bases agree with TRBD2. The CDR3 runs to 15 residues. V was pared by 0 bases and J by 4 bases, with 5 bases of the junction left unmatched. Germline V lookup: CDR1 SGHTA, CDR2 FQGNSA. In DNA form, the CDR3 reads TGTGCCAGCAGCTTAGCGGGAGGGTTGGCAGAGACCCAGTACTTC. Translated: CASSLAGGLAETQYF.

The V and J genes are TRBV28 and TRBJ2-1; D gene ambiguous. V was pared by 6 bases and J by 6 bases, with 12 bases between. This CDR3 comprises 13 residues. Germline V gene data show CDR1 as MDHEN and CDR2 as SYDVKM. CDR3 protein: CASSLLSPNEQFF. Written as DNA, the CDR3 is TGTGCCAGCAGCCTTTTATCCCCCAATGAGCAGTTCTTC.